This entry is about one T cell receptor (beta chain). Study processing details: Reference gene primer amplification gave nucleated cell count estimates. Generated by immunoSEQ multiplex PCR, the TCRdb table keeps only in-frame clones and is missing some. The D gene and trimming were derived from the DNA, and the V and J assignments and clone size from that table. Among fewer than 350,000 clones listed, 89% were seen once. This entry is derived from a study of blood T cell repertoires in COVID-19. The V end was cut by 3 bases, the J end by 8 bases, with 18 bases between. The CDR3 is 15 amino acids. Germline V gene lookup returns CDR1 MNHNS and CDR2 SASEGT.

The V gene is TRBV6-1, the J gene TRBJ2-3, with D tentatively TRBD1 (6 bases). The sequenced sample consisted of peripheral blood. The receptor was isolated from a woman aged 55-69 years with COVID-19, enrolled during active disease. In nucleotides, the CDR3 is TGTGCCAGCAGTGAGCACAGGGAGAGCAGTGGTACGCAGTATTTT. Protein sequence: CASSEHRESSGTQYF.